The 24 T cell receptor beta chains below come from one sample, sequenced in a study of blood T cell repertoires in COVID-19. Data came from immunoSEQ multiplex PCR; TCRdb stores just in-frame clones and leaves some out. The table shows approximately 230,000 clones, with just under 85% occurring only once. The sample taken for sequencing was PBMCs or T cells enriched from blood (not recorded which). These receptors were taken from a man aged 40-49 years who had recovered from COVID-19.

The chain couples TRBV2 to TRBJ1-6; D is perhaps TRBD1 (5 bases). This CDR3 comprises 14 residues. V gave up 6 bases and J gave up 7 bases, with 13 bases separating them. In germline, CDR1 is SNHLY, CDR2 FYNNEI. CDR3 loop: CASRARAGNSPLHF. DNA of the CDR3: TGTGCCAGCAGAGCGCGCGCAGGGAATTCACCCCTCCACTTT. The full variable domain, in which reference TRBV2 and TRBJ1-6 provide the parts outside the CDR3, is EPEVTQTPSHQVTQMGQEVILRCVPISNHLYFYWYRQILGQKVEFLVSFYNNEISEKSEIFDDQFSVERPDGSNFTLKIRSTKLEDSAMYFCASRARAGNSPLHFGNGTRLTVT.

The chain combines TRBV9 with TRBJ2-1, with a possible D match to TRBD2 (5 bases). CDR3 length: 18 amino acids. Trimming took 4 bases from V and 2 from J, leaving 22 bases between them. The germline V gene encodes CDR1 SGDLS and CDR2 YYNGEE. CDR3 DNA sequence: TGTGCCAGCAGCCCCTCGGTTGAGGGCGAAAGAGCCTACAATGAGCAGTTCTTC. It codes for CASSPSVEGERAYNEQFF.

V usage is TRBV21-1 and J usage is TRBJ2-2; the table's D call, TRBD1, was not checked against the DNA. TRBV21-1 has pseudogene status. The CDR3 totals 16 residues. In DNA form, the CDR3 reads TGTGCCAGCAGCAAACGGTCAGACAGGTCTACCGGGGAGCTGTTTTTT. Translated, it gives CASSKRSDRSTGELFF.

This CDR3 reads CAWMGQDEKLFF. In DNA form, the CDR3 reads TGTGCCTGGATGGGACAGGATGAAAAACTGTTTTTT. This rearrangement joins TRBV30 to TRBJ1-4; 8 bases agree with TRBD1. There are 12 residues in the CDR3. Germline CDR1 is GTSNPN and CDR2 is SVGIG (reference sequence). V lost 4 bases and J lost 6; bases outside the gene matches: 1.

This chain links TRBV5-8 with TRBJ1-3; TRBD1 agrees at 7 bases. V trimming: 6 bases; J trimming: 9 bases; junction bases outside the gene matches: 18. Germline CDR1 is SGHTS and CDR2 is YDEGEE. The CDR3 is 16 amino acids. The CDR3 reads CASTISIDRDQTTIYF. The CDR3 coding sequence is TGTGCCAGCACCATCTCTATCGACAGGGATCAGACCACCATATATTTT. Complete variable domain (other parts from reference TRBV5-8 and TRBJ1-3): EAGVTQSPTHLIKTRGQQATLRCSPISGHTSVYWYQQALGLGLQFLLWYDEGEERNRGNFPPRFSGRQFPNYSSELNVNALELEDSALYLCASTISIDRDQTTIYFGEGSWLTVV.

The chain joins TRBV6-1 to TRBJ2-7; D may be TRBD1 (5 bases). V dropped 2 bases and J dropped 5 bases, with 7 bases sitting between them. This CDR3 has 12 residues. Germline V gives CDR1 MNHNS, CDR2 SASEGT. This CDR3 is CASSETGHEQYF. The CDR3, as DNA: TGTGCCAGCAGTGAAACAGGCCACGAGCAGTACTTC.

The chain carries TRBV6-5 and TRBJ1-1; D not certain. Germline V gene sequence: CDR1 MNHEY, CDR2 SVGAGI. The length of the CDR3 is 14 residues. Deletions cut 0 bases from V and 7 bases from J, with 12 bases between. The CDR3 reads CASSYSGGSIEAFF. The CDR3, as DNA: TGTGCCAGCAGTTACTCCGGAGGATCGATTGAAGCTTTCTTT.

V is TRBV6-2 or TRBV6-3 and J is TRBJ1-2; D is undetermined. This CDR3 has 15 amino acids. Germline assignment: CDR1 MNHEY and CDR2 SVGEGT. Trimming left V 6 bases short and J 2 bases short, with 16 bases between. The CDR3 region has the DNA TGTGCCAGCAGCCTACTACGTGGAGAAAACTATGGCTACACCTTC. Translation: CASSLLRGENYGYTF.

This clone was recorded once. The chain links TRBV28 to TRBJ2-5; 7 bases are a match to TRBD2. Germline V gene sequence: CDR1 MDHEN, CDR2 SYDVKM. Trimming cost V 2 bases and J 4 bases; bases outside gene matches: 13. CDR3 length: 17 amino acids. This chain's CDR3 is CASSLGYGGGPSETQYF. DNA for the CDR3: TGTGCCAGCAGTTTAGGTTACGGGGGAGGGCCCTCAGAGACCCAGTACTTC. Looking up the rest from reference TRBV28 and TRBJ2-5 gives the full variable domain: DVKVTQSSRYLVKRTGEKVFLECVQDMDHENMFWYRQDPGLGLRLIYFSYDVKMKEKGDIPEGYSVSREKKERFSLILESASTNQTSMYLCASSLGYGGGPSETQYFGPGTRLLVL.

In nucleotides, the CDR3 is TGTGCCAGCTCATCTGACAGGGTCGGGACCGGGGAGCTGTTTTTT. Translated, it gives CASSSDRVGTGELFF. The V and J genes are TRBV18 and TRBJ2-2; TRBD1 matches 7 bases. The CDR3 length is 15 residues. From germline, CDR1 is KGHSH and CDR2 LQKENI. V gave up 5 bases and J gave up 5 bases; unmatched junction bases: 8.

CDR3 protein: CASSYSRRLSGNTIYF. The CDR3 DNA reads TGTGCCAGCAGTTACTCAAGGCGACTCTCTGGAAACACCATATATTTT. This sequence joins TRBV6-5 and TRBJ1-3; D call uncertain. Germline V lookup: CDR1 MNHEY, CDR2 SVGAGI. The CDR3 is made up of 16 amino acids. V lost 0 bases and J lost 0, with 9 bases in between.

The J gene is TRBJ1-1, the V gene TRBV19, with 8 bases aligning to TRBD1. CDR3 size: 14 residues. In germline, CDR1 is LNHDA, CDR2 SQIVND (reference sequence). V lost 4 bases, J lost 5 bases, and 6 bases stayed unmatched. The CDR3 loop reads CASSKRTGTTEAFF. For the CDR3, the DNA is TGTGCCAGTAGTAAACGGACAGGGACGACTGAAGCTTTCTTT.

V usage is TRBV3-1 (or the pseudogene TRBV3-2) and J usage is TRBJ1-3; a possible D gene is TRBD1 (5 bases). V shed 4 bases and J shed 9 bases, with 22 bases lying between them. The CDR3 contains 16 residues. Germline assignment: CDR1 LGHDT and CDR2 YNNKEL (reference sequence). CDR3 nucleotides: TGTGCCAGCAGCCTACGAGGGAGGGGCAAGAGGAGCACCATATATTTT. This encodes CASSLRGRGKRSTIYF.

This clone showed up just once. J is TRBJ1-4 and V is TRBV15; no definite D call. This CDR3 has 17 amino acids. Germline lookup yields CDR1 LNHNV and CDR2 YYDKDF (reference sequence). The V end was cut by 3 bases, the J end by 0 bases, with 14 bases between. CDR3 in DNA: TGTGCCACCAGCAGGGAGAGGTCCGAAGCAACTAATGAAAAACTGTTTTTT. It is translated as CATSRERSEATNEKLFF.

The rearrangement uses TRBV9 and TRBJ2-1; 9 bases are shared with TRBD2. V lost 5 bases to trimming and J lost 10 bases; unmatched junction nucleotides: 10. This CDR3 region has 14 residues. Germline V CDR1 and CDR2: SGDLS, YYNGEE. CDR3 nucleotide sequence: TGTGCCAGCAGTGGGGTAGCGGGAGCAAGAGAGCAGTTCTTC. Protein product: CASSGVAGAREQFF. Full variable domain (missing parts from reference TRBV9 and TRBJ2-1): DSGVTQTPKHLITATGQRVTLRCSPRSGDLSVYWYQQSLDQGLQFLIQYYNGEERAKGNILERFSAQQFPDLHSELNLSSLELGDSALYFCASSGVAGAREQFFGPGTRLTVL.

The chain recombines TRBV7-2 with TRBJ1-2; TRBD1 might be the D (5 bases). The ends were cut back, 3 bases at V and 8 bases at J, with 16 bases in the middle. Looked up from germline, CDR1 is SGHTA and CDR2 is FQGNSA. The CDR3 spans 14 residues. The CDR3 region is CASSLYRQGSGYTF. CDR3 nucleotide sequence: TGTGCCAGCAGCTTGTATAGGCAGGGAAGCGGCTACACCTTC.

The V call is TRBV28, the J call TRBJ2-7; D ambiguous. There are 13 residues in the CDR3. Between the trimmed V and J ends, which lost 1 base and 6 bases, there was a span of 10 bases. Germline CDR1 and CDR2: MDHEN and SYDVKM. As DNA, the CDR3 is TGTGCCAGCAGTTTATTGGCGGCTCGCGAGCAGTACTTC. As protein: CASSLLAAREQYF.

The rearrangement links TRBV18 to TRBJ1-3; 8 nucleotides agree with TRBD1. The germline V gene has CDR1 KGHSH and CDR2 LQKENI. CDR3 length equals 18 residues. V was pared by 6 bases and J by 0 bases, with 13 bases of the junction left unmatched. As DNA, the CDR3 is TGTGCCAGCTCGCTGAACAGGGGGTCCCCCTCCTCTGGAAACACCATATATTTT. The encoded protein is CASSLNRGSPSSGNTIYF.

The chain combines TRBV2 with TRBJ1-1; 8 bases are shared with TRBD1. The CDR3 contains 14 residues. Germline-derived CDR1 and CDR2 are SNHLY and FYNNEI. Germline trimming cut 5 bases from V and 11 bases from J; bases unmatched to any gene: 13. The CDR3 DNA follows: TGTGCCAGCAGTTTAGTCCAGGGGGCCAACCGGGCTTTCTTT. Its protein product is CASSLVQGANRAFF. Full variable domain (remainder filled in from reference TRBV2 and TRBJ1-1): EPEVTQTPSHQVTQMGQEVILRCVPISNHLYFYWYRQILGQKVEFLVSFYNNEISEKSEIFDDQFSVERPDGSNFTLKIRSTKLEDSAMYFCASSLVQGANRAFFGQGTRLTVV.

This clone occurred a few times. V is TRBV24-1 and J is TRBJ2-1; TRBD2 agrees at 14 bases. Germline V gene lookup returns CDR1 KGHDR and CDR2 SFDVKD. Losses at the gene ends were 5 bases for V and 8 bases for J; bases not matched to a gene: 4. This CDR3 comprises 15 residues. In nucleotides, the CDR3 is TGTGCCACCAGTGTGGGGACTAGCGGGAGCGATGAGCAGTTCTTC. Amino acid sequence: CATSVGTSGSDEQFF.

This chain's CDR3 is CATGASGNTIYF. The CDR3 DNA follows: TGTGCCACCGGGGCCTCTGGAAACACCATATATTTT. The J gene is TRBJ1-3, the V gene TRBV15; maybe TRBD1 (5 bases). Per germline, CDR1 LNHNV and CDR2 YYDKDF (reference sequence). The CDR3 consists of 12 residues. V was shortened by 8 bases and J by 0 bases, with 5 bases between the two germline ends. Full variable domain (remainder filled in from reference TRBV15 and TRBJ1-3): DAMVIQNPRYQVTQFGKPVTLSCSQTLNHNVMYWYQQKSSQAPKLLFHYYDKDFNNEADTPDNFQSRRPNTSFCFLDIRSPGLGDTAMYLCATGASGNTIYFGEGSWLTVV.

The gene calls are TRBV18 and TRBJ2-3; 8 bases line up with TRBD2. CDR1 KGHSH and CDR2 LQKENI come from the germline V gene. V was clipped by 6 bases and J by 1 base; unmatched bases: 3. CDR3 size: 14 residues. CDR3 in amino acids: CASSNSGGTDTQYF. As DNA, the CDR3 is TGTGCCAGCTCCAATAGCGGGGGCACAGATACGCAGTATTTT.

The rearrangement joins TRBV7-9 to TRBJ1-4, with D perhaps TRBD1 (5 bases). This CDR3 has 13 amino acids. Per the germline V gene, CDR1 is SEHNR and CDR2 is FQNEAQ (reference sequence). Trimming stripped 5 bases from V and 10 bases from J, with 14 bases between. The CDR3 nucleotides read TGTGCCAGCAGCCCGTCAGGGATAGGAAAACTGTTTTTT. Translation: CASSPSGIGKLFF.

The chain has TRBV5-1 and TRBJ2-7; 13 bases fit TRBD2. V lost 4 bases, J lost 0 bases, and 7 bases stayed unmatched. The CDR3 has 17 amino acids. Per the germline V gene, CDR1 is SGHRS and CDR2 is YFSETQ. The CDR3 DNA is TGCGCCAGCAGCCGTCCCGGGACTAGCGGGACCTCCTACGAGCAGTACTTC. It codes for CASSRPGTSGTSYEQYF.